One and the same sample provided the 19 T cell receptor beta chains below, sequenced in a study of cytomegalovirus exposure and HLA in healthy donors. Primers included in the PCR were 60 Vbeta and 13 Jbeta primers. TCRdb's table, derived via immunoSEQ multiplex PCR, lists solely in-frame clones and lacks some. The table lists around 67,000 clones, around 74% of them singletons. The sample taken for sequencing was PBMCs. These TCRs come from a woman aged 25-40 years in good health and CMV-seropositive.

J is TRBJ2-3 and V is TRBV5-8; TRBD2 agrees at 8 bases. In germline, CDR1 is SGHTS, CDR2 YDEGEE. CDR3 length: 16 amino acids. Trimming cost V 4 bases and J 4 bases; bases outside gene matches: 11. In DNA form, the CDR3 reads TGTGCCAGCAGCCTCGGGACTTCGGGAGGGCCAGATACGCAGTATTTT. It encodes CASSLGTSGGPDTQYF.

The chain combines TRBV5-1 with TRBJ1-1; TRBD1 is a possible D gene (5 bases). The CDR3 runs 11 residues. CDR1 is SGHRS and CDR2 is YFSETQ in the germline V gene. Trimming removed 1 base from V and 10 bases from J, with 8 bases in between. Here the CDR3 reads CASSLQGGAFF. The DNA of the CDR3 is TGCGCCAGCAGCTTGCAGGGTGGAGCTTTCTTT.

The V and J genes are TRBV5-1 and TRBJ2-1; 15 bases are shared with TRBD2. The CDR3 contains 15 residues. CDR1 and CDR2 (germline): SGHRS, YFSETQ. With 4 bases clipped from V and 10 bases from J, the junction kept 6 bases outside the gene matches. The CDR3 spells CASSPGLAGGVEQFF. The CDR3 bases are TGCGCCAGCAGCCCCGGACTAGCGGGAGGGGTGGAGCAGTTCTTC.

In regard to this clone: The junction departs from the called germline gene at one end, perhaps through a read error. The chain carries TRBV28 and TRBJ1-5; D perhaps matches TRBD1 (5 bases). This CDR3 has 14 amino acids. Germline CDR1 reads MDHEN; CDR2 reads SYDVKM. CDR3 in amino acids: CASSLGGSSQPQHF. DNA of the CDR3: TGTGCCAGCAGTTTAGGGGGGAGCAGTCAGCCCCAGCATTTT.

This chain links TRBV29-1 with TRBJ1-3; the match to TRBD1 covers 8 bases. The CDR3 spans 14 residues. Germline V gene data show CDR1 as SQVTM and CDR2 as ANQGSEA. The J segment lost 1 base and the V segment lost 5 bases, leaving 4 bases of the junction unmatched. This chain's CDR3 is CSVKQGGSGNTIYF. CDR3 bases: TGCAGCGTTAAACAGGGGGGTTCTGGAAACACCATATATTTT.

CDR3 amino acids: CASSPGEGPYEQYF. CDR3 DNA: TGTGCCAGCAGCCCAGGGGAGGGCCCCTACGAGCAGTACTTC. This sequence joins TRBV7-2 and TRBJ2-7; D is possibly TRBD2 (7 bases). V lost 5 bases, J lost 2 bases, and 13 bases lay in between. The CDR3 contains 14 residues. CDR1 and CDR2 (germline): SGHTA, FQGNSA.

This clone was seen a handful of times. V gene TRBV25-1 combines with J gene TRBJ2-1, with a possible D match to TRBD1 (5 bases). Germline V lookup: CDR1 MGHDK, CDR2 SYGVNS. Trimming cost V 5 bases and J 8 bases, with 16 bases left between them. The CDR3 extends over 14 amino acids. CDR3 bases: TGTGCCAGCAGTCTCCAGGGTGGGGCGTATGAGCAGTTCTTC. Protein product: CASSLQGGAYEQFF.

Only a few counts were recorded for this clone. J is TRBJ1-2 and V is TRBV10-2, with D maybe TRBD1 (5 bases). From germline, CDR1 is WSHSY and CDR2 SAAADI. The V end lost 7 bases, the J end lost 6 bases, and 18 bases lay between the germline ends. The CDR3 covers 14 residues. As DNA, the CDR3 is TGCGCCAGCACCCCCCCTGGGGGGGGAAATGGCTACACCTTC. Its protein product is CASTPPGGGNGYTF.

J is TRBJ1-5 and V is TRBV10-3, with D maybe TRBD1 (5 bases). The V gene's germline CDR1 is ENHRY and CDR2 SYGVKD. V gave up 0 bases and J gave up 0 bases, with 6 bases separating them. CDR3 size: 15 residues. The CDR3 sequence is CAISESGDSNQPQHF. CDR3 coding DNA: TGTGCCATCAGTGAGTCAGGGGATAGCAATCAGCCCCAGCATTTT.

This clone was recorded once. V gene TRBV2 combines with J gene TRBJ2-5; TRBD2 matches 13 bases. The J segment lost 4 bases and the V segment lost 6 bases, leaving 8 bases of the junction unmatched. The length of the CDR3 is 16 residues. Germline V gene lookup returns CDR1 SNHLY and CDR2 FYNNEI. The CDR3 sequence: CASSRTSGRSGETQYF. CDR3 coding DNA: TGTGCCAGCAGCAGGACTAGCGGGAGATCGGGAGAGACCCAGTACTTC.

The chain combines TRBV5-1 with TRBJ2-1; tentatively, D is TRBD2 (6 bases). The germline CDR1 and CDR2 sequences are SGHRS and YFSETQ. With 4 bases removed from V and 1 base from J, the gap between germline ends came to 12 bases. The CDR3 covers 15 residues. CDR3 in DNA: TGCGCCAGCAGCGTAAGCGGGTTTTCCTACAATGAGCAGTTCTTC. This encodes CASSVSGFSYNEQFF. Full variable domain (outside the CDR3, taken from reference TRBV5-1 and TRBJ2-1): KAGVTQTPRYLIKTRGQQVTLSCSPISGHRSVSWYQQTPGQGLQFLFEYFSETQRNKGNFPGRFSGRQFSNSRSEMNVSTLELGDSALYLCASSVSGFSYNEQFFGPGTRLTVL.

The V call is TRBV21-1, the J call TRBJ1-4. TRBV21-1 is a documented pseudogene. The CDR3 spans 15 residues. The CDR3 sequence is CASSERECNYGELFF. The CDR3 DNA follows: TGTGCCAGCAGCGAAAGAGAGTGCAACTACGGGGAACTGTTTTTT.

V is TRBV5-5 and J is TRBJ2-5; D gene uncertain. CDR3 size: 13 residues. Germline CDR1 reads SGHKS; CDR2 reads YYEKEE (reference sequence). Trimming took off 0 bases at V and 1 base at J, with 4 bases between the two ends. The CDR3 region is CASSLASQETQYF. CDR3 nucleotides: TGTGCCAGCAGCTTGGCCAGCCAAGAGACCCAGTACTTC.

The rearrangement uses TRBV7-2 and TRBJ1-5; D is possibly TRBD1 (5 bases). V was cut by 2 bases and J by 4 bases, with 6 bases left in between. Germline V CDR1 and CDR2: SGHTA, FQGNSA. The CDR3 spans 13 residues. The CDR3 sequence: CASSLQGNQPQHF. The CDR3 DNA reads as TGTGCCAGCAGCTTACAGGGAAATCAGCCCCAGCATTTT.

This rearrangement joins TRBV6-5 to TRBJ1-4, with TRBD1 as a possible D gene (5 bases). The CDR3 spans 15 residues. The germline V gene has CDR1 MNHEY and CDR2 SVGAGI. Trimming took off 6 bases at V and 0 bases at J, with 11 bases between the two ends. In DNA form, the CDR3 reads TGTGCCAGCAGAAATAGACAGACAACTAATGAAAAACTGTTTTTT. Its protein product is CASRNRQTTNEKLFF.

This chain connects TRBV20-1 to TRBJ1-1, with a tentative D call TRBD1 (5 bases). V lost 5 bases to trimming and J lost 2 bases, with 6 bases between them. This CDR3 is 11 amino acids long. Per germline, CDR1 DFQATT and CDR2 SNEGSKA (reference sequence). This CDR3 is CSAGANTEAFF. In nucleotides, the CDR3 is TGCAGTGCTGGGGCCAACACTGAAGCTTTCTTT.

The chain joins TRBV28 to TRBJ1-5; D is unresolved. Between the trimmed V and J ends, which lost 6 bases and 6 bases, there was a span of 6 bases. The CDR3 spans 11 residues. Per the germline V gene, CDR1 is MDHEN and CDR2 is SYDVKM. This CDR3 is CASSPGQPQHF. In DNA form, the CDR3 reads TGTGCCAGCAGCCCCGGTCAGCCCCAGCATTTT.

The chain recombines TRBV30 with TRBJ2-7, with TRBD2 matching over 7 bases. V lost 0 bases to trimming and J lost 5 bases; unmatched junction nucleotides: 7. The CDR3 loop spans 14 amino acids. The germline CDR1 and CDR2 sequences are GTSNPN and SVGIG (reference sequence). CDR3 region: CAWSVRAGVDEQYF. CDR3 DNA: TGTGCCTGGAGTGTAAGGGCGGGAGTCGACGAGCAGTACTTC. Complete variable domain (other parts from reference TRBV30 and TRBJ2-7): SQTIHQWPATLVQPVGSPLSLECTVEGTSNPNLYWYRQAAGRGLQLLFYSVGIGQISSEVPQNLSASRPQDRQFILSSKKLLLSDSGFYLCAWSVRAGVDEQYFGPGTRLTVT.

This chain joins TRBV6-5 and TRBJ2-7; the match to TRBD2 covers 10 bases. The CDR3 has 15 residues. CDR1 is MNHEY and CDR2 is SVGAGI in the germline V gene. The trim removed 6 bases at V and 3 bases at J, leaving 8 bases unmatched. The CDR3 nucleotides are TGTGCCAGCAGCCTAGCGGGAGCCGGAATCTACGAGCAGTACTTC. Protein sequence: CASSLAGAGIYEQYF.